The 19 T cell receptor beta chains listed next were all sequenced from one sample in a study of control samples from healthy donors and cancer patients. The method was immunoSEQ multiplex PCR; TCRdb's version includes in-frame clones alone and lacks a portion of them. The repertoire includes 84,000 or so clones, 91% of them detected once, and under 20% sits in the top ten. Source material: blood. The receptors were sampled from a man in his fifties in good health.

This clone was seen a few times. This chain links TRBV7-2 with TRBJ1-5, with D perhaps TRBD1 (6 bases). Per germline, CDR1 SGHTA and CDR2 FQGNSA. The CDR3 runs to 16 residues. Trimming took 4 bases from V and 0 from J, leaving 13 bases between them. The CDR3 here is CASSSGTTGSNQPQHF. CDR3 in DNA: TGTGCCAGCAGCTCCGGGACAACTGGTAGCAATCAGCCCCAGCATTTT.

This chain joins TRBV15 and TRBJ2-2; D might be TRBD1 (6 bases). The V and J ends lost 4 bases and 7 bases respectively, with 16 bases between them. The CDR3 is 15 amino acids. Germline CDR1 LNHNV, CDR2 YYDKDF (reference sequence). CDR3 sequence: CATSTGAGVGGELFF. The CDR3 DNA reads TGTGCCACCAGCACAGGGGCCGGGGTTGGCGGGGAGCTGTTTTTT.

The chain combines TRBV10-3 with TRBJ1-5; a possible D gene is TRBD1 (5 bases). The CDR3 runs 15 residues. The V end lost 2 bases, the J end lost 2 bases, and 10 bases lay between the germline ends. Germline V gives CDR1 ENHRY, CDR2 SYGVKD. The CDR3 here is CAISEVTGGNQPQHF. The CDR3, as DNA: TGTGCCATCAGTGAGGTGACGGGGGGCAATCAGCCCCAGCATTTT.

The gene calls are TRBV5-8 and TRBJ2-7; possible D gene TRBD2, 6 bases. Trimming removed 3 bases from V and 7 bases from J, with 23 bases in between. This CDR3 is 16 amino acids long. From germline, CDR1 is SGHTS and CDR2 YDEGEE. The DNA of the CDR3 is TGTGCCAGCAGCTCCCTGGGGACTGGCCGAGAGAAGGAGCAGTACTTC. This translates into CASSSLGTGREKEQYF.

The J gene is TRBJ2-2, the V gene TRBV2; perhaps TRBD1 as D (6 bases). Trimming took 0 bases from V and 11 from J, leaving 16 bases between them. The CDR3 covers 15 residues. Germline V gene lookup returns CDR1 SNHLY and CDR2 FYNNEI. The CDR3 DNA reads TGTGCCAGCAGTGAAGCGGTTCGGCAGGGGATCGAGCTGTTTTTT. Encoded protein: CASSEAVRQGIELFF. Full variable domain (outside the CDR3, taken from reference TRBV2 and TRBJ2-2): EPEVTQTPSHQVTQMGQEVILRCVPISNHLYFYWYRQILGQKVEFLVSFYNNEISEKSEIFDDQFSVERPDGSNFTLKIRSTKLEDSAMYFCASSEAVRQGIELFFGEGSRLTVL.

This rearrangement joins TRBV9 to TRBJ1-3, with TRBD1 matching over 7 bases. Trimming at V came to 0 bases and at J to 6 bases, leaving 3 bases not matched to a gene. The CDR3 runs to 14 residues. The germline CDR1 and CDR2 sequences are SGDLS and YYNGEE. The CDR3 nucleotides are TGTGCCAGCAGCGTAGGCAGGGGGGAAAACACCATATATTTT. Translating gives CASSVGRGENTIYF. Full variable domain (remainder filled in from reference TRBV9 and TRBJ1-3): DSGVTQTPKHLITATGQRVTLRCSPRSGDLSVYWYQQSLDQGLQFLIQYYNGEERAKGNILERFSAQQFPDLHSELNLSSLELGDSALYFCASSVGRGENTIYFGEGSWLTVV.

J is TRBJ2-2 and V is TRBV12-5, with D possibly TRBD2 on 6 matching bases. V was cut by 3 bases and J by 4 bases, with 9 bases left in between. Per germline, CDR1 LGHNT and CDR2 FRNRAP. The CDR3 length is 14 residues. DNA of the CDR3: TGTGCTAGTGGTTTCGTGGGGGGCACCGGGGAGCTGTTTTTT. Its protein is CASGFVGGTGELFF.

This clone was seen a few times. The rearrangement joins TRBV7-8 to TRBJ2-7; D gene uncertain. This CDR3 region has 11 residues. V shed 4 bases and J shed 4 bases, with 5 bases lying between them. CDR1 is SGHVS and CDR2 is FQNEAQ in the germline V gene. In DNA form, the CDR3 reads TGTGCCAGCAGCTCCCAGTACGAGCAGTACTTC. The encoded protein is CASSSQYEQYF.

This rearrangement joins TRBV10-3 to TRBJ1-1; D is unclear. CDR3 length: 13 amino acids. The germline V and J ends were trimmed by 4 bases and 11 bases, with 17 bases remaining between them. The germline V gene has CDR1 ENHRY and CDR2 SYGVKD. DNA of the CDR3: TGTGCCATCAGTGGGGCGGGAGGTCAGGCGGCTTTCTTT. Translating it yields CAISGAGGQAAFF.

The chain carries TRBV7-2 and TRBJ2-3, with no clear D. There are 13 residues in the CDR3. The germline V gene has CDR1 SGHTA and CDR2 FQGNSA. Trimming cost V 4 bases and J 2 bases, with 7 bases left between them. The CDR3 reads CASSSYFTDTQYF. CDR3 DNA sequence: TGTGCCAGCAGCTCATACTTCACAGATACGCAGTATTTT.

In its sample, this clone was seen a few times. The chain combines TRBV4-3 with TRBJ1-1; no clear D. This CDR3 comprises 15 residues. The germline V gene encodes CDR1 LGHNA and CDR2 YSLEER. The V end lost 0 bases, the J end lost 0 bases, and 8 bases lay between the germline ends. Here the CDR3 reads CASSQDNPMNTEAFF. As DNA, the CDR3 is TGCGCCAGCAGCCAAGATAATCCGATGAACACTGAAGCTTTCTTT.

J is TRBJ1-3 and V is TRBV5-1; 10 nucleotides agree with TRBD1. Germline-derived CDR1 and CDR2 are SGHRS and YFSETQ. The CDR3 spans 19 residues. V gave up 0 bases and J gave up 0 bases; unmatched junction bases: 9. CDR3 loop: CASSLATGQGISSGNTIYF. In DNA form, the CDR3 reads TGCGCCAGCAGCTTGGCAACGGGACAGGGGATATCCTCTGGAAACACCATATATTTT.

The genes are TRBV21-1 and TRBJ1-6; the table names TRBD1, a call not compared with the DNA. TRBV21-1 is assigned pseudogene status. This CDR3 region has 13 residues. The CDR3 sequence is CASSGTPSSPLHF. CDR3 DNA: TGTGCCAGCAGCGGGACACCCTCTTCACCCCTCCACTTT.

J is TRBJ1-1 and V is TRBV14; tentative D call: TRBD1 (6 bases). V gave up 4 bases and J gave up 3 bases, with 12 bases separating them. Per germline, CDR1 SGHDN and CDR2 FVKESK. This CDR3 is 14 amino acids long. CDR3 residues: CASSRQAGYTEAFF. CDR3 DNA sequence: TGTGCCAGCAGCCGACAGGCTGGGTACACTGAAGCTTTCTTT.

The chain recombines TRBV6-5 with TRBJ1-2; D call uncertain. V was trimmed by 5 bases and J by 8 bases, leaving 15 bases between them. The CDR3 covers 13 residues. Germline V gives CDR1 MNHEY, CDR2 SVGAGI. This CDR3 reads CASSPHGGGGYTF. In DNA, the CDR3 is TGTGCCAGCAGTCCACATGGAGGAGGCGGCTACACCTTC.

This sequence joins TRBV10-1 and TRBJ1-2; D gene uncertain. Per the germline V gene, CDR1 is WNHNN and CDR2 is SYGVQD (reference sequence). V gave up 2 bases and J gave up 2 bases, with 6 bases separating them. The CDR3 is 13 residues long. The DNA of the CDR3 is TGCGCCAGCAGTGAGACACGGAACTATGGCTACACCTTC. This translates into CASSETRNYGYTF.

V is TRBV6-1 and J is TRBJ2-3; D is possibly TRBD1 (6 bases). CDR3 length: 16 amino acids. Germline lookup yields CDR1 MNHNS and CDR2 SASEGT. Trimming removed 4 bases from V and 0 bases from J, with 14 bases in between. In nucleotides, the CDR3 is TGTGCCAGCAGTGGCTCTTCAGGGGCCAGCACAGATACGCAGTATTTT. Translation: CASSGSSGASTDTQYF.

This clone showed up just once. The chain links TRBV30 to TRBJ1-4; 8 nucleotides align to TRBD1. Germline V gives CDR1 GTSNPN, CDR2 SVGIG (reference sequence). The CDR3 extends over 14 amino acids. Trimming removed 4 bases from V and 8 bases from J; junction bases left unmatched: 9. The CDR3 reads CAWTHRGVREKLFF. The CDR3 region has the DNA TGTGCCTGGACCCACAGGGGGGTAAGGGAAAAACTGTTTTTT.

The J gene is TRBJ1-1, the V gene TRBV7-9; 9 bases are a match to TRBD1. From germline, CDR1 is SEHNR and CDR2 FQNEAQ (reference sequence). The CDR3 spans 15 residues. With 1 base clipped from V and 8 bases from J, the junction kept 8 bases outside the gene matches. CDR3 amino acids: CASSLETGGVSEAFF. The CDR3 coding sequence is TGTGCCAGCAGCTTAGAAACAGGGGGCGTATCAGAAGCTTTCTTT.